A single sample gave rise to the 9 T cell receptor beta chains below, sequenced in a study of blood T cell repertoires in COVID-19. Method: immunoSEQ multiplex PCR; TCRdb's copy keeps in-frame clones and lacks some. In the table there are approximately 180,000 clones, approximately 81% of which are singletons. The sequencing input was peripheral blood. These receptors all stem from a person aged 65-85 years with COVID-19, enrolled during active disease.

The V gene is TRBV4-2, the J gene TRBJ2-7, with TRBD1 identical over 12 bases. Germline lookup yields CDR1 LGHNA and CDR2 YNFKEQ. With V trimmed by 3 bases and J by 4 bases, 4 bases remained unmatched. This CDR3 comprises 15 residues. The CDR3 DNA sequence: TGTGCCAGCAGCCAGGGGGGACAGGGGGCATACGAGCAGTACTTC. Protein product: CASSQGGQGAYEQYF.

CDR3 in amino acids: CASRPTKGAETQYF. The DNA for the CDR3 is TGTGCCAGCAGACCGACCAAGGGGGCAGAGACCCAGTACTTC. V and J are TRBV5-4 and TRBJ2-5; TRBD1 matches at 7 bases. Germline V lookup: CDR1 SGHNT, CDR2 YYREEE (reference sequence). Trimming at V came to 5 bases and at J to 4 bases, leaving 8 bases not matched to a gene. The CDR3 has 14 residues.

DNA for the CDR3: TGTGCCAGCAGCGCAACCCGCCGTGGTTTTAGTGGAAACACCATATATTTT. This gives the protein CASSATRRGFSGNTIYF. This chain uses TRBV5-6 with TRBJ1-3; D not certain. Deletions cut 4 bases from V and 3 bases from J, with 20 bases between. The length of the CDR3 is 17 residues. Looked up from germline, CDR1 is SGHDT and CDR2 is YYEEEE.

This chain joins TRBV27 and TRBJ1-4; TRBD1 matches 9 bases. The ends lost 3 bases at V and 5 bases at J; junction bases unmatched: 13. The CDR3 sequence is 18 residues long. Germline V gene data show CDR1 as MNHEY and CDR2 as SMNVEV (reference sequence). This chain's CDR3 is CASSFYYGRDRANEKLFF. DNA for the CDR3: TGTGCCAGCAGTTTCTATTACGGGCGGGACAGGGCAAATGAAAAACTGTTTTTT.

The rearrangement uses TRBV5-4 and TRBJ2-2; possibly TRBD2 for D (5 bases). V was trimmed by 0 bases and J by 6 bases, leaving 12 bases between them. Germline V gives CDR1 SGHNT, CDR2 YYREEE (reference sequence). The CDR3 covers 15 residues. The CDR3 protein is CASSLAFSGSGELFF. CDR3 bases: TGTGCCAGCAGCTTGGCTTTTTCGGGGTCCGGGGAGCTGTTTTTT.

The V gene is TRBV7-2, the J gene TRBJ1-1; a possible D gene is TRBD1 (6 bases). This CDR3 is 15 amino acids long. The V gene lost 1 base and the J gene lost 7 bases, with 16 bases spanning the gap. In germline, CDR1 is SGHTA, CDR2 FQGNSA. The CDR3 DNA follows: TGTGCCAGCAGCTTAGATTCTCAGGGGAGTATTGAAGCTTTCTTT. It is translated as CASSLDSQGSIEAFF.

The chain uses TRBV30 and TRBJ1-1; D might be TRBD1 (5 bases). Germline V lookup: CDR1 GTSNPN, CDR2 SVGIG (reference sequence). The CDR3 covers 13 residues. V shed 4 bases and J shed 4 bases, with 13 bases lying between them. In DNA form, the CDR3 reads TGTGCCTGGACGGGGGATGAGGGCACTGAAGCTTTCTTT. The encoded protein is CAWTGDEGTEAFF.

V is TRBV4-3 and J is TRBJ1-1; D remains unclear. The V gene's germline CDR1 is LGHNA and CDR2 YSLEER. The V end lost 0 bases, the J end lost 1 base, and 12 bases lay between the germline ends. The CDR3 length is 16 residues. CDR3 amino acids: CASSQDPGMRNTEAFF. The CDR3 DNA is TGCGCCAGCAGCCAAGATCCGGGGATGCGGAACACTGAAGCTTTCTTT.

The rearrangement links TRBV19 to TRBJ1-5; the match to TRBD1 covers 8 bases. The CDR3 covers 15 residues. Germline V lookup: CDR1 LNHDA, CDR2 SQIVND (reference sequence). J gave up 4 bases and V 6 bases, and 8 bases lay outside the gene matches. This CDR3 reads CASSLDRGYNQPQHF. CDR3 DNA: TGTGCCAGTAGCCTAGACAGGGGCTATAATCAGCCCCAGCATTTT.